Listed below are T cell receptor beta chains from one sample, sequenced in a study of blood T cell repertoires in COVID-19. Sequenced by immunoSEQ multiplex PCR; TCRdb stores in-frame clones only, minus some. The sample includes around 23,000 clones, approximately 74% of them seen just once. What was sequenced was peripheral blood. Receptor source: a man in his fifties with COVID-19, enrolled during active disease. CDR3s include the opening cysteine and the closing phenylalanine or tryptophan. The D gene is left open where the match is weak.

D	V	J	CDR3
NA	TRBV27	TRBJ2-7	CASSSSQGLSYEQYF
NA	TRBV11-3	TRBJ1-1	CASSFGGEAFF
TRBD1	TRBV12-3/TRBV12-4	TRBJ1-5	CASSIDRGQPQHF
NA	TRBV21-1	TRBJ2-1	CASSKPHSNEQFF
NA	TRBV30	TRBJ1-1	CAWSGGLEAFF
NA	TRBV6-5	TRBJ1-2	CASSYTGGSQAYGYTF
NA	TRBV7-9	TRBJ2-1	CASKTAYNEQFF
NA	TRBV5-1	TRBJ1-2	CASSLAGRVDNGYTF
TRBD1	TRBV10-3	TRBJ2-7	CAISESLQGSYEQYF
NA	TRBV10-2	TRBJ1-6	CASNSGQGSAGSPLHF
NA	TRBV11-3	TRBJ2-3	CASSLESADTQYF
TRBD1	TRBV6-5	TRBJ1-2	CASSPDRVYGGYTF
NA	TRBV7-3	TRBJ2-3	CASSPSGSTDTQYF
NA	TRBV7-9	TRBJ2-5	CASGRQGVQETQYF
TRBD1	TRBV5-4	TRBJ1-4	CASSLGQGGEKLFF
TRBD2	TRBV5-1	TRBJ2-1	CASSFNGGYNEQFF
TRBD1	TRBV29-1	TRBJ1-1	CSVVSGQGKIEAFF
TRBD1	TRBV29-1	TRBJ1-1	CSALQGRGQHTEAFF
NA	TRBV5-1	TRBJ1-6	CASSLGAGEGSPLHF
NA	TRBV5-1	TRBJ1-6	CASSLLGSGTGSPLHF
TRBD1	TRBV15	TRBJ1-2	CATRAGGESYGYTF
NA	TRBV7-3	TRBJ1-6	CASSLLGRWGDSPLHF
NA	TRBV11-3	TRBJ2-7	CASSLDPSSYEQYF
NA	TRBV19	TRBJ1-1	CASSIGHLNTEAFF
NA	TRBV5-4	TRBJ2-5	CASSLAQDQETQYF
NA	TRBV6-6	TRBJ2-7	CASSRSGQTAAYEQYF
NA	TRBV18	TRBJ1-1	CASSTSTGMITEAFF
TRBD2	TRBV5-4	TRBJ2-3	CASSLGVAGGTDTQYF
TRBD1	TRBV4-1	TRBJ2-7	CASSLRNQGQANSYEQYF
TRBD2	TRBV24-1	TRBJ2-3	CATSDPIAGGTDTQYF
NA	TRBV3-1/TRBV3-2	TRBJ2-4	CASSRRGLDIQYF
TRBD2	TRBV28	TRBJ2-1	CASSFSSGGSYNEQFF
TRBD1	TRBV29-1	TRBJ1-1	CSAERTGQGLTEAFF
NA	TRBV2	TRBJ1-3	CASSDASSSGNTIYF
TRBD1	TRBV6-2/TRBV6-3	TRBJ2-7	CASSHGTGRRGSYEQYF
TRBD2	TRBV6-9	TRBJ2-3	CASSFLAGLRNTQYF
NA	TRBV4-1	TRBJ2-7	CASSPRGGPEQYF
TRBD2	TRBV11-3	TRBJ2-3	CASSLGSLAGPTDTQYF
NA	TRBV2	TRBJ1-6	CASSVETGVLNSPLHF
NA	TRBV4-1	TRBJ1-3	CASSPISEAGNTIYF
NA	TRBV10-2	TRBJ1-2	CASSEGQGLYGYTF
NA	TRBV6-6	TRBJ2-5	CASSYSQVQETQYF
NA	TRBV21-1	TRBJ2-7	CASSKDRTSGRCRYF
NA	TRBV18	TRBJ1-4	CASSPGQANEKLFF
TRBD1	TRBV7-3	TRBJ1-2	CASSLTATDRGLNYGYTF
TRBD1	TRBV7-9	TRBJ2-3	CASSYATGGTDTQYF
TRBD2	TRBV18	TRBJ2-3	CASSPTSAGGGSSNTQYF
NA	TRBV7-3	TRBJ2-1	CASNLRGPGEQFF
NA	TRBV6-6	TRBJ2-7	CASKLTTYEQYF
TRBD2	TRBV14	TRBJ2-5	CASSHRTSGGTGETQYF
NA	TRBV5-6	TRBJ2-7	CASSSTWRGSYEQYF
NA	TRBV14	TRBJ1-6	CASSQVSGSPLHF
NA	TRBV24-1	TRBJ2-5	CATSDRQGRGETQYF
NA	TRBV7-6	TRBJ1-4	CASSSNFGRGEKLFF
TRBD1	TRBV28	TRBJ2-7	CASSSTRRGQIYEQYF
TRBD1	TRBV3-1/TRBV3-2	TRBJ1-2	CASSQGIEGAYTF
TRBD2	TRBV5-1	TRBJ2-1	CASSPASGVYNEQFF
NA	TRBV10-3	TRBJ1-2	CAISVQGTNYGYTF